These 3 T cell receptor beta chains were sequenced from one sample in a study of T cell repertoires in cytomegalovirus infection. TCRdb ran MiXCR on the reads and lists one entry per CDR3 protein. The table shows roughly 990,000 distinct CDR3 sequences, with 30% to 40% occurring only once. Their cognate antigens are unknown. Sequencing was performed on cultured CD8+ T cells from PBMCs, taken from culture after CMV antigen stimulation. Source of these receptors: a human donor in good health (CMV status not recorded). Some clones in this sample may be carry-over from other donors' samples.

This chain connects TRBV27 to TRBJ1-1; D is perhaps TRBD1 (5 bases). Germline V gives CDR1 MNHEY, CDR2 SMNVEV (reference sequence). This CDR3 region has 17 residues. V was cut by 3 bases and J by 0 bases, with 17 bases left in between. In DNA form, the CDR3 reads TGTGCCAGCAGTTTTTCAGGGCCTGCCAGAATGAACACTGAAGCTTTCTTT. This codes for CASSFSGPARMNTEAFF.

The sample holds many counts of this clonotype. The genes are TRBV7-3 and TRBJ2-3; tentative D call: TRBD2 (6 bases). CDR1 and CDR2 (germline): SGHTA, FQGTGA. The CDR3 is 13 amino acids. The V gene lost 1 base and the J gene lost 10 bases, with 12 bases spanning the gap. CDR3 amino acids: CASSLNGGAPQYF. In nucleotides, the CDR3 is TGTGCCAGCAGCTTAAACGGCGGGGCCCCGCAGTATTTT.

This clonotype is a singleton in its sample. The V gene is TRBV4-1, the J gene TRBJ2-5, with 7 bases aligning to TRBD1. The CDR3 loop spans 14 amino acids. V lost 3 bases to trimming and J lost 2 bases; unmatched junction nucleotides: 3. Germline loops: CDR1 MGHRA, CDR2 YSYEKL. CDR3 protein: CASSQPGQQETQYF. DNA for the CDR3: TGCGCCAGCAGCCAGCCGGGACAGCAAGAGACCCAGTACTTC.